This TCR beta chain derives from a study of T-cell reconstitution after alpha-beta-depleted transplantation in children. Study outcomes and limitations: Expanded clones from the graft, numbering several hundred, reportedly supplied alpha-beta T cells about two months after transplant. Certain patients had high TCRbeta diversity at day 60, and it came from recipient T cells and thymic progenitors that survived. When one year had passed after transplant, most T-cell counts and diversity came from newly produced T cells.

Construction of the TCRbeta library involved unique molecular identifiers. TCRdb analysed the PCR reads with MiXCR anew, one entry per CDR3 protein. This table has about 830,000 distinct CDR3 sequences, around 15% appearing once. Concerning this clonotype itself: The antigen is undetermined.

The clonotype was recovered from a male patient aged 10 to 17 who had a stem cell transplant for acute lymphoblastic leukemia, so the T cells may come from the graft donor. The sample in question was PBMCs, mostly from graft donor cells, obtained 360 days after TCRalphabeta/CD19-depleted stem cell transplant.

The CDR3, as DNA: TGTGCCAGCAGCCAAGAGGAGACTAGCGGTTACAATGAGCAGTTCTTC. Translated, it gives CASSQEETSGYNEQFF. This chain joins TRBV4-2 and TRBJ2-1; 9 positions agree with TRBD2. Germline trimming cut 0 bases from V and 4 bases from J; bases unmatched to any gene: 4. The CDR3 has 16 amino acids. Germline CDR1 reads LGHNA; CDR2 reads YNFKEQ.